One sample yielded the 23 T cell receptor beta chains listed below, sequenced in a study of T cell responses to AZD1222 COVID-19 vaccine. The protocol was immunoSEQ multiplex PCR, while the TCRdb copy is restricted to in-frame clones and leaves out a portion. The sample carries around 130,000 clones, 90% to 95% recorded once. Sequenced here: peripheral blood, sampled on day 0 of AZD1222 vaccination. These receptors came from an adult in good health.

The rearrangement uses TRBV5-1 and TRBJ1-4; the match to TRBD1 covers 9 bases. V trimming: 2 bases; J trimming: 5 bases; junction bases outside the gene matches: 7. Germline CDR1 SGHRS, CDR2 YFSETQ. This CDR3 contains 16 residues. In DNA form, the CDR3 reads TGCGCCAGCAGCTTCCGCGGACAGGGGCGAAATGAAAAACTGTTTTTT. Protein product: CASSFRGQGRNEKLFF.

The chain combines TRBV6-8 with TRBJ2-3, with 9 bases aligning to TRBD2. The V gene's germline CDR1 is MNHGY and CDR2 SAAAGT. The CDR3 is made up of 16 amino acids. The J segment lost 5 bases and the V segment lost 2 bases, leaving 8 bases of the junction unmatched. CDR3 sequence: CASSYAGGRAGDTQYF. CDR3 in DNA: TGTGCCAGCAGTTACGCTGGCGGGAGGGCCGGAGATACGCAGTATTTT.

V and J are TRBV13 and TRBJ2-7, with TRBD2 identical over 10 bases. The CDR3 sequence is 14 residues long. V trimming: 3 bases; J trimming: 6 bases; junction bases outside the gene matches: 5. The germline V gene encodes CDR1 PRHDT and CDR2 FYEKMQ (reference sequence). CDR3 sequence reads: CASSFSSGSSEQYF. The DNA for the CDR3 is TGTGCCAGCAGCTTCTCTAGCGGGAGTTCCGAGCAGTACTTC.

The chain has TRBV19 and TRBJ1-2; D is possibly TRBD1 (5 bases). Looked up from germline, CDR1 is LNHDA and CDR2 is SQIVND (reference sequence). Trimming shortened V by 3 bases and J by 8 bases, and 19 bases separated the two germline ends. The length of the CDR3 is 15 residues. In DNA form, the CDR3 reads TGTGCCAGTAGTATTTCCTGGGGCGCAGAACTCGGCTACACCTTC. It is translated as CASSISWGAELGYTF.

This chain joins TRBV7-8 and TRBJ2-7; 10 nucleotides match TRBD1. Germline V gene sequence: CDR1 SGHVS, CDR2 FQNEAQ. The V segment lost 5 bases and the J segment 6 bases; nucleotides outside the gene matches: 16. CDR3 size: 17 residues. CDR3 DNA sequence: TGTGCCAGCAGCCCTCACCCCGGGACAGGGGTCACGAGCGAGCAGTACTTC. Amino acid sequence: CASSPHPGTGVTSEQYF.

The DNA of the CDR3 is TGTGCCACCAGAGATTCAGGGGGCGCAGGGGAAGCTTTCTTT. The encoded protein is CATRDSGGAGEAFF. This sequence joins TRBV2 and TRBJ1-1, with 8 bases identical to TRBD1. V was clipped by 10 bases and J by 8 bases; unmatched bases: 15. CDR3 length: 14 amino acids. Germline assignment: CDR1 SNHLY and CDR2 FYNNEI.

V is TRBV9 and J is TRBJ2-2; D call uncertain. The CDR3 has 16 amino acids. Trimming stripped 0 bases from V and 4 bases from J, with 13 bases between. Germline CDR1 SGDLS, CDR2 YYNGEE. The CDR3: CASSVVGTSLTGELFF. The CDR3 DNA reads TGTGCCAGCAGCGTAGTGGGCACGTCCCTCACCGGGGAGCTGTTTTTT. The variable domain in full, with the rest retrieved from reference TRBV9 and TRBJ2-2, is DSGVTQTPKHLITATGQRVTLRCSPRSGDLSVYWYQQSLDQGLQFLIQYYNGEERAKGNILERFSAQQFPDLHSELNLSSLELGDSALYFCASSVVGTSLTGELFFGEGSRLTVL.

The gene calls are TRBV5-5 and TRBJ1-2; no clear D gene. Germline lookup yields CDR1 SGHKS and CDR2 YYEKEE (reference sequence). V was trimmed by 0 bases and J by 8 bases, leaving 8 bases between them. This CDR3 is 12 amino acids long. The CDR3 region has the DNA TGTGCCAGCAGCTTGGTGGGTCAAGGCTACACCTTC. Its protein is CASSLVGQGYTF.

This clone was recorded only once. The rearrangement uses TRBV19 and TRBJ1-2; possibly TRBD1 for D (6 bases). Looked up from germline, CDR1 is LNHDA and CDR2 is SQIVND (reference sequence). This CDR3 comprises 14 residues. V was trimmed by 5 bases and J by 2 bases, leaving 12 bases between them. CDR3 in amino acids: CASSEGGWNYGYTF. Here the CDR3 DNA reads TGTGCCAGTAGTGAGGGGGGTTGGAACTATGGCTACACCTTC.

The rearrangement links TRBV2 to TRBJ1-3; no clear D gene. CDR1 is SNHLY, CDR2 FYNNEI, per germline. The CDR3 totals 15 residues. V gave up 3 bases and J gave up 0 bases, with 9 bases separating them. The CDR3 here is CASSEQAHSGNTIYF. The CDR3 coding sequence is TGTGCCAGCAGTGAGCAGGCCCACTCTGGAAACACCATATATTTT.

This rearrangement joins TRBV27 to TRBJ2-1, with a tentative D call TRBD2 (6 bases). This CDR3 is 15 amino acids long. Germline values: CDR1 MNHEY, CDR2 SMNVEV (reference sequence). V was shortened by 9 bases and J by 0 bases, with 15 bases between the two germline ends. The CDR3 coding sequence is TGTGCCAGACGGGACTTTACGAGCTCCTACAATGAGCAGTTCTTC. Amino acids: CARRDFTSSYNEQFF.

The chain uses TRBV2 and TRBJ1-2; D not resolved. The CDR3 contains 15 residues. V lost 1 base to trimming and J lost 5 bases, with 14 bases between them. Germline CDR1 and CDR2: SNHLY and FYNNEI. The CDR3 region has the DNA TGTGCCAGCAGTGAAGACAAGGCAGCTAGATATGGCTACACCTTC. This codes for CASSEDKAARYGYTF.

The chain employs TRBV4-2 and TRBJ2-7, with TRBD1 matching 9 bases. The CDR3 runs to 15 residues. The trim removed 3 bases at V and 2 bases at J, leaving 5 bases unmatched. CDR1 is LGHNA, CDR2 YNFKEQ, per germline. The CDR3 region has the DNA TGTGCCAGCAGCCACGGGGACAGGGCGGCCTACGAGCAGTACTTC. Protein product: CASSHGDRAAYEQYF.

The rearrangement links TRBV10-2 to TRBJ2-2; D is ambiguous. The CDR3 has 15 amino acids. V lost 6 bases and J lost 2, with 13 bases in between. CDR1 and CDR2 (germline): WSHSY, SAAADI. The CDR3 nucleotides read TGCGCCAGCAGGAAGGTGTTAGGTAACACCGGGGAGCTGTTTTTT. It codes for CASRKVLGNTGELFF.

The genes are TRBV28 and TRBJ2-7, with 7 nucleotides matching TRBD1. V trimming: 10 bases; J trimming: 0 bases; junction bases outside the gene matches: 9. The germline V gene has CDR1 MDHEN and CDR2 SYDVKM. The CDR3 consists of 14 residues. For the CDR3, the DNA is TGTGCCACCCAACCGACAGGGTTCTCCTACGAGCAGTACTTC. Translation gives CATQPTGFSYEQYF.

CDR3 in DNA: TGTGCCAGCAGCAGACTACAGGGGCCGAACACTGAAGCTTTCTTT. It is translated as CASSRLQGPNTEAFF. This sequence joins TRBV9 and TRBJ1-1; 7 positions agree with TRBD1. The germline CDR1 and CDR2 sequences are SGDLS and YYNGEE. This CDR3 is 15 amino acids long. Trimming removed 4 bases from V and 1 base from J; junction bases left unmatched: 7.

V and J are TRBV5-1 and TRBJ2-2; 8 nucleotides align to TRBD1. This CDR3 contains 16 residues. With V trimmed by 4 bases and J by 2 bases, 7 bases remained unmatched. Germline values: CDR1 SGHRS, CDR2 YFSETQ. The CDR3 nucleotides read TGCGCCAGCAGCATACAGGGGGTCCTTAACACCGGGGAGCTGTTTTTT. Protein sequence: CASSIQGVLNTGELFF.

V and J are TRBV5-8 and TRBJ1-5; weak D call: TRBD1 (5 bases). This CDR3 is built from 16 residues. The germline V and J ends were trimmed by 0 bases and 4 bases, with 14 bases remaining between them. CDR1 is SGHTS and CDR2 is YDEGEE in the germline V gene. DNA for the CDR3: TGTGCCAGCAGCTTGGCGCCCGGGACCGCAAATCAGCCCCAGCATTTT. It yields the protein CASSLAPGTANQPQHF. Based on the CDR3 plus reference TRBV5-8 and TRBJ1-5, the full variable domain is EAGVTQSPTHLIKTRGQQATLRCSPISGHTSVYWYQQALGLGLQFLLWYDEGEERNRGNFPPRFSGRQFPNYSSELNVNALELEDSALYLCASSLAPGTANQPQHFGDGTRLSIL.

The gene calls are TRBV2 and TRBJ2-3, with D perhaps TRBD2 (5 bases). The CDR3 is 15 residues long. Germline lookup yields CDR1 SNHLY and CDR2 FYNNEI. V dropped 8 bases and J dropped 2 bases, with 17 bases sitting between them. CDR3 sequence (DNA): TGTGCCAGCGGAGAAGAGGGAGCATCCACAGATACGCAGTATTTT. This sequence encodes CASGEEGASTDTQYF.

This clone was counted a single time. J is TRBJ2-1 and V is TRBV5-4; unclear D gene. V was pared by 0 bases and J by 6 bases, with 10 bases between. Germline lookup yields CDR1 SGHNT and CDR2 YYREEE (reference sequence). This CDR3 comprises 14 residues. The CDR3 loop reads CASSLDSSGNEQFF. The CDR3 bases are TGTGCCAGCAGCTTGGATTCATCCGGCAATGAGCAGTTCTTC.

This clone has a single count. J is TRBJ2-7 and V is TRBV29-1, with 11 bases identical to TRBD2. Germline V gene data show CDR1 as SQVTM and CDR2 as ANQGSEA. This CDR3 has 14 amino acids. With 6 bases clipped from V and 3 bases from J, the junction kept 7 bases outside the gene matches. The CDR3, as DNA: TGCAGCGTAGCCGGGACTAGCGGATTCTACGAGCAGTACTTC. Protein product: CSVAGTSGFYEQYF.

The chain has TRBV7-9 and TRBJ2-5; 8 bases are shared with TRBD2. The germline CDR1 and CDR2 sequences are SEHNR and FQNEAQ (reference sequence). This CDR3 comprises 15 residues. V was pared by 5 bases and J by 5 bases, with 10 bases of the junction left unmatched. The CDR3 protein is CASSLTTGGAETQYF. In nucleotides, the CDR3 is TGTGCCAGCAGCCTGACAACGGGGGGGGCTGAGACCCAGTACTTC.

The chain joins TRBV29-1 to TRBJ1-1; the D is unclear. Germline CDR1 SQVTM, CDR2 ANQGSEA. The CDR3 is 13 residues long. Deletions cut 4 bases from V and 0 bases from J, with 9 bases between. The CDR3 is CSVGRRLNTEAFF. The DNA for the CDR3 is TGCAGCGTTGGTCGGCGGCTGAACACTGAAGCTTTCTTT.